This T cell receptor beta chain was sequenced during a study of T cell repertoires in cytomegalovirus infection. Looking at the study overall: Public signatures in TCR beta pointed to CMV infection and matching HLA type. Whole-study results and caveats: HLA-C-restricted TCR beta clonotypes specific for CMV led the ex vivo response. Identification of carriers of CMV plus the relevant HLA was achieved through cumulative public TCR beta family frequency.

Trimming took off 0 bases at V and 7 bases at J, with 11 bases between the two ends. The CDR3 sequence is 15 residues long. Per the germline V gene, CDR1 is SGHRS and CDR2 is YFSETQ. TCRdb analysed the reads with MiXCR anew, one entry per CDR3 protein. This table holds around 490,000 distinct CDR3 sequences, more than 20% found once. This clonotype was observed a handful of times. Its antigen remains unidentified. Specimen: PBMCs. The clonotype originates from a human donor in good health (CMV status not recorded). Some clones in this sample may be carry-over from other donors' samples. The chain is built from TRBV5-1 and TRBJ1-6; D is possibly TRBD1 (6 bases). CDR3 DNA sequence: TGCGCCAGCAGCTTGGCCAGAGACAGGAATTCACCCCTCCACTTT. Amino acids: CASSLARDRNSPLHF.